This passage covers 7 T cell receptor beta chains from one sample sequenced in a study of cytomegalovirus exposure and HLA in healthy donors. This PCR relied on a set of 60 Vbeta primers and 13 Jbeta primers. Only in-frame clones appear in the TCRdb table, and some are missing; sequencing was by immunoSEQ multiplex PCR. The sample has 100,000 to 120,000 clones; more than 65% are singletons. Sequencing used PBMCs. The receptor set was obtained from a man between 25 and 39 years old in good health and CMV-seropositive.

This clone was recorded a few times. The chain links TRBV19 to TRBJ2-2, with a weak D call TRBD1 (6 bases). The CDR3 is made up of 16 amino acids. Trimming removed 6 bases at V and 0 bases at J, with 14 bases between. Germline-derived CDR1 and CDR2 are LNHDA and SQIVND (reference sequence). CDR3 DNA: TGTGCCAGTAGCAAAAACAGGGATGCGAACACCGGGGAGCTGTTTTTT. Translation gives CASSKNRDANTGELFF.

This clone was seen a handful of times. CDR3 sequence: CASQGNTEAFF. In nucleotides, the CDR3 is TGTGCCAGTCAGGGGAACACTGAAGCTTTCTTT. The chain has TRBV18 and TRBJ1-1; a possible D gene is TRBD1 (5 bases). Trimming took off 9 bases at V and 1 base at J, with 6 bases between the two ends. This CDR3 contains 11 residues. The germline CDR1 and CDR2 sequences are KGHSH and LQKENI.

This clone was found a few times. V and J are TRBV6-1 and TRBJ1-2; no definite D call. This CDR3 has 14 amino acids. Germline V gene data show CDR1 as MNHNS and CDR2 as SASEGT. Trimming took 4 bases from V and 2 from J, leaving 11 bases between them. Here the CDR3 DNA reads TGTGCCAGCAGTGGTTTCCCCGAGAACTATGGCTACACCTTC. It is translated as CASSGFPENYGYTF.

V gene TRBV19 combines with J gene TRBJ2-5; D possibly corresponds to TRBD2 (6 bases). Per the germline V gene, CDR1 is LNHDA and CDR2 is SQIVND (reference sequence). V was clipped by 9 bases and J by 9 bases, with 20 bases between them. This CDR3 contains 13 residues. In DNA form, the CDR3 reads TGTGCCAGCTCCCCTGGGGGGTCAGCGGCCCAGTACTTC. This encodes CASSPGGSAAQYF.

This chain joins TRBV19 and TRBJ1-1; tentative D call: TRBD1 (6 bases). In germline, CDR1 is LNHDA, CDR2 SQIVND (reference sequence). This CDR3 has 14 residues. Trimming pared 5 bases from V and 3 bases from J, leaving 13 bases between. CDR3 protein: CASSLRGRDTEAFF. Written as DNA, the CDR3 is TGTGCCAGTAGTCTCAGGGGCAGGGACACTGAAGCTTTCTTT.

The gene calls are TRBV6-6 and TRBJ1-2; D is undetermined. V was cut by 1 base and J by 0 bases, with 6 bases left in between. The CDR3 is made up of 14 amino acids. Germline lookup yields CDR1 MNHNY and CDR2 SVGAGI (reference sequence). CDR3 loop: CASSYLGANYGYTF. As DNA, the CDR3 is TGTGCCAGCAGTTACTTGGGAGCTAACTATGGCTACACCTTC.

The chain uses TRBV5-1 and TRBJ2-7; TRBD2 matches at 12 bases. This CDR3 is 15 amino acids long. The trim removed 4 bases at V and 2 bases at J, leaving 4 bases unmatched. In germline, CDR1 is SGHRS, CDR2 YFSETQ. CDR3 in DNA: TGCGCCAGCAGCAGGGGGACTAGCGGGCCCTACGAGCAGTACTTC. Protein product: CASSRGTSGPYEQYF.